What follows is one T cell receptor beta chain and its context. The CDR3 has 16 residues. CDR1 is SGHTA and CDR2 is FQGTGA in the germline V gene. Trimming removed 3 bases from V and 2 bases from J; junction bases left unmatched: 6. The entry originates in a study of blood T cell repertoires in COVID-19. Study information: In each case, the material was cDNA or gDNA derived from T cells, B-cell-depleted T cells, or PBMCs.

Profiling relied on immunoSEQ multiplex PCR, and the TCRdb table lists in-frame clones only, not all of them. The table lists under 200,000 clones, about 85% of them singletons. This chain uses TRBV7-3 with TRBJ2-7; 11 bases align to TRBD2. This clonotype was sampled from an elderly woman with acute or convalescent COVID-19. Sequencing used peripheral blood. This CDR3 is CASSFAGTSGPYEQYF. The CDR3 region has the DNA TGTGCCAGCAGCTTCGCCGGGACTAGCGGACCCTACGAGCAGTACTTC.